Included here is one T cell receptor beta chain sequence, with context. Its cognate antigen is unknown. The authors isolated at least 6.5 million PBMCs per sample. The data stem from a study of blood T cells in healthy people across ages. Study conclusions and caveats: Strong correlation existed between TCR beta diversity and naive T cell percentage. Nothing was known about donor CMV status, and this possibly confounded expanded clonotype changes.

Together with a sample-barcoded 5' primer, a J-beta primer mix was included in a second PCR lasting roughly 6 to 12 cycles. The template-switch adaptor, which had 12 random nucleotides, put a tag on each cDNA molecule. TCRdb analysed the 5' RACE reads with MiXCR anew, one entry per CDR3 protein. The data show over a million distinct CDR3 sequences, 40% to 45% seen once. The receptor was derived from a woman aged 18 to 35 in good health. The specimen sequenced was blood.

This chain's CDR3 is CASRPQLTDNMGGYTF. CDR3 nucleotide sequence: TGCGCCAGCAGGCCACAACTAACGGATAATATGGGTGGCTACACCTTC. The chain is built from TRBV5-1 and TRBJ1-2; D remains ambiguous. The V gene lost 5 bases and the J gene lost 7 bases, with 24 bases spanning the gap. Germline lookup yields CDR1 SGHRS and CDR2 YFSETQ. The CDR3 consists of 16 residues.